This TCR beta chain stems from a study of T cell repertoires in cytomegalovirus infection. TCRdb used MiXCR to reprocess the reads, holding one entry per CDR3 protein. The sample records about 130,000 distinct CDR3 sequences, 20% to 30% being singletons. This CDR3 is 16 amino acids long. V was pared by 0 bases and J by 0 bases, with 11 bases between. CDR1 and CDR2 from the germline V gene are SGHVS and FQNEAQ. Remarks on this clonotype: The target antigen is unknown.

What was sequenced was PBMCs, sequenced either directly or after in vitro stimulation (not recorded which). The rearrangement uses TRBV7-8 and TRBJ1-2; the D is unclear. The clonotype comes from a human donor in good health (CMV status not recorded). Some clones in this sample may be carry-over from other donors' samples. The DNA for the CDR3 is TGTGCCAGCAGCTTAGCGTTAGGACTGACTAACTATGGCTACACCTTC. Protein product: CASSLALGLTNYGYTF.